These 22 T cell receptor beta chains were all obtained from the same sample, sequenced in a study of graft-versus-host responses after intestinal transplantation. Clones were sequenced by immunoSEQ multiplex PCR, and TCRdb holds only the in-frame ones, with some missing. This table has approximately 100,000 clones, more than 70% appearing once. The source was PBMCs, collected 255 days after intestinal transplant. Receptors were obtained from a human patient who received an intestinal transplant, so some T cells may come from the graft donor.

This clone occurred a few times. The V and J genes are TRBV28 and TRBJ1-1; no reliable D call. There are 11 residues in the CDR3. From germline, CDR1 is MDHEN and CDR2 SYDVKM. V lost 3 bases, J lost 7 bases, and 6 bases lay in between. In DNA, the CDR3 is TGTGCCAGCAGTTTCGCAGGTGAAGCTTTCTTT. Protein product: CASSFAGEAFF.

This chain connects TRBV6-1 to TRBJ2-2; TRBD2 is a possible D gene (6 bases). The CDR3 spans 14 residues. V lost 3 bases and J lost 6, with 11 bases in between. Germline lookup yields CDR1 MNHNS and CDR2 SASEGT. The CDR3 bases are TGTGCCAGCAGTGACGGCGGGGTGCCCGGGGAGCTGTTTTTT. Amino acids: CASSDGGVPGELFF.

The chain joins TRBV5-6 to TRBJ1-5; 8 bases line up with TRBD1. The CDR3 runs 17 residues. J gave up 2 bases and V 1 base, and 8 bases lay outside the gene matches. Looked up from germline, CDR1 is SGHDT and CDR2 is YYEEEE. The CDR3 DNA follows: TGTGCCAGCAGCTTGTTTCGGCAGACAGGGGGCAATCAGCCCCAGCATTTT. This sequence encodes CASSLFRQTGGNQPQHF.

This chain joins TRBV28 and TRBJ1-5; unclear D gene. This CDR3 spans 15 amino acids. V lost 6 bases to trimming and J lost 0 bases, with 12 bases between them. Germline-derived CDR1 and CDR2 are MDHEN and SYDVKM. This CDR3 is CASRSPGYSNQPQHF. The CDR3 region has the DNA TGTGCCAGCAGGTCCCCGGGGTATAGCAATCAGCCCCAGCATTTT.

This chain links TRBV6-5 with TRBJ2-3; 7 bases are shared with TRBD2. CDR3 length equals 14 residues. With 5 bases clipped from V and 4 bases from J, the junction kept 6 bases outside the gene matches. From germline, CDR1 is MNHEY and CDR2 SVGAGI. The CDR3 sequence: CASSSGMGADTQYF. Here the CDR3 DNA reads TGTGCCAGCAGTAGCGGGATGGGCGCAGATACGCAGTATTTT.

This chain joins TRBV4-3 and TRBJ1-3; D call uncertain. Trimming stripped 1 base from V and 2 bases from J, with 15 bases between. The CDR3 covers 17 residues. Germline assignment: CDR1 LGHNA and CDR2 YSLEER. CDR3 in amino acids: CASSQGGSIYTGNTIYF. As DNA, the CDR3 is TGCGCCAGCAGCCAAGGGGGTAGCATCTATACTGGAAACACCATATATTTT.

The CDR3 loop reads CSVEPQAGTEAFF. The CDR3 DNA reads as TGCAGCGTTGAGCCCCAAGCGGGCACTGAAGCTTTCTTT. The genes are TRBV29-1 and TRBJ1-1; unclear D gene. Germline V gene data show CDR1 as SQVTM and CDR2 as ANQGSEA. Trimming cost V 3 bases and J 4 bases, with 12 bases left between them. CDR3 size: 13 residues.

CDR3 bases: TGTGCCAGCAGCTTCTTGGCGGGACAGGGAGATGGCTACACCTTC. It is translated as CASSFLAGQGDGYTF. The gene calls are TRBV27 and TRBJ1-2, with TRBD1 matching over 9 bases. V lost 6 bases to trimming and J lost 6 bases; unmatched junction nucleotides: 11. CDR1 MNHEY and CDR2 SMNVEV come from the germline V gene (reference sequence). The CDR3 extends over 15 amino acids.

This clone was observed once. Here the CDR3 DNA reads TGTGCCAGCAGTCGGGGGGGGGCCCCTGGAAACACCATATATTTT. Its protein product is CASSRGGAPGNTIYF. V gene TRBV2 combines with J gene TRBJ1-3, with D possibly being TRBD1 (6 bases). From germline, CDR1 is SNHLY and CDR2 FYNNEI. V was trimmed by 5 bases and J by 2 bases, leaving 13 bases between them. The CDR3 has 15 amino acids.

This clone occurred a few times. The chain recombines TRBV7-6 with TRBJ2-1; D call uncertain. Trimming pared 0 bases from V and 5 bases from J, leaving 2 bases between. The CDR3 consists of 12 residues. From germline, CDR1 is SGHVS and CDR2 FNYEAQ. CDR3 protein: CASSLANNEQFF. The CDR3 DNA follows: TGTGCCAGCAGCTTAGCTAACAATGAGCAGTTCTTC. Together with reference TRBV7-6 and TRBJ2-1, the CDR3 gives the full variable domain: GAGVSQSPRYKVTKRGQDVALRCDPISGHVSLYWYRQALGQGPEFLTYFNYEAQQDKSGLPNDRFSAERPEGSISTLTIQRTEQRDSAMYRCASSLANNEQFFGPGTRLTVL.

CDR3 sequence: CATSRGGFEQYV. CDR3 in DNA: TGTGCCACCAGCAGAGGGGGGTTCGAGCAGTACGTC. The J gene is TRBJ2-7, the V gene TRBV15; D may correspond to TRBD1 or TRBD2 (5 bases each). This CDR3 contains 12 residues. Trimming removed 1 base from V and 6 bases from J, with 7 bases in between. Germline V gives CDR1 LNHNV, CDR2 YYDKDF (reference sequence).

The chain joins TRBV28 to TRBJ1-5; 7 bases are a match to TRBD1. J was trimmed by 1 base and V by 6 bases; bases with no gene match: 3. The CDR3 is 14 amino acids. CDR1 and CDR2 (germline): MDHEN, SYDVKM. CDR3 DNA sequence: TGTGCCAGCAGAATGACAGGGAGCAATCAGCCCCAGCATTTT. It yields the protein CASRMTGSNQPQHF.

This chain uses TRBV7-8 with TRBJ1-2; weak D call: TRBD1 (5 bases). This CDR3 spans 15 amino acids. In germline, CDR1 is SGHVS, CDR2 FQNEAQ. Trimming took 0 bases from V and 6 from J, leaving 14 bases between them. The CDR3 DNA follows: TGTGCCAGCAGCTTAGCGAGGTTGGGGGAGGATGGCTACACCTTC. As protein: CASSLARLGEDGYTF.

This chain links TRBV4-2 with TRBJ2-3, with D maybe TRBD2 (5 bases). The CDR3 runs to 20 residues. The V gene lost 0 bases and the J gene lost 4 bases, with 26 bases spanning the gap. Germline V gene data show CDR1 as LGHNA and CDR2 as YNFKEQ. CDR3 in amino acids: CASSQEGSSRRANRADTQYF. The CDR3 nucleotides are TGTGCCAGCAGCCAAGAAGGAAGCAGTCGGCGGGCGAACCGAGCAGATACGCAGTATTTT.

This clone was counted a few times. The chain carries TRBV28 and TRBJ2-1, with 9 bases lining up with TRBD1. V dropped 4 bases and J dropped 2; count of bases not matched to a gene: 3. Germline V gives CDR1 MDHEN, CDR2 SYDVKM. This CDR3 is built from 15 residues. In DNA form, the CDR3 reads TGTGCCAGCAGTTCCGGGACAGGGACCTACAATGAGCAGTTCTTC. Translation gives CASSSGTGTYNEQFF.

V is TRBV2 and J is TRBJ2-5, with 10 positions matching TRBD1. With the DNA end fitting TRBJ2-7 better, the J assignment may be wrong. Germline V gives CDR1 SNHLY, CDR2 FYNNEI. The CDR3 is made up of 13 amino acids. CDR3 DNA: TGTGCCAGCAGGCCGACAGGGGGCGGCGAGCAGTACTTC. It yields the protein CASRPTGGGEQYF.

The CDR3: CASSTGGSYNEQFF. Here the CDR3 DNA reads TGTGCCAGCAGTACAGGGGGCTCCTACAATGAGCAGTTCTTC. The V gene is TRBV27, the J gene TRBJ2-1; TRBD1 matches at 8 bases. The CDR3 sequence is 14 residues long. Trimming at V came to 5 bases and at J to 0 bases, leaving 0 bases not matched to a gene. Germline V gives CDR1 MNHEY, CDR2 SMNVEV (reference sequence).

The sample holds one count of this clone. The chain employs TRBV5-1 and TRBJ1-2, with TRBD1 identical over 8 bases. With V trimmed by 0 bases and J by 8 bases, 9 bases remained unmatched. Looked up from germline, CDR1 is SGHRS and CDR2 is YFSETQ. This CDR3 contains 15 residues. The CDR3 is CASSLDLTGVGGYTF. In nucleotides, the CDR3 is TGCGCCAGCAGCTTGGACCTGACAGGGGTTGGAGGCTACACCTTC. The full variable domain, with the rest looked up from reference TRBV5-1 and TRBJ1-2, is KAGVTQTPRYLIKTRGQQVTLSCSPISGHRSVSWYQQTPGQGLQFLFEYFSETQRNKGNFPGRFSGRQFSNSRSEMNVSTLELGDSALYLCASSLDLTGVGGYTFGSGTRLTVV.

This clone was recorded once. CDR3 bases: TGCGCCAGCAGCTTGGGGACAGCTGATCAGCCCCAGCATTTT. Translation gives CASSLGTADQPQHF. V gene TRBV5-1 combines with J gene TRBJ1-5; D possibly corresponds to TRBD1 (6 bases). V was clipped by 0 bases and J by 5 bases, with 9 bases between them. Per the germline V gene, CDR1 is SGHRS and CDR2 is YFSETQ. There are 14 residues in the CDR3.

The CDR3 DNA sequence: TGTGCCAGCAGAGGAAGGGAGTCCTACAATGAGCAGTTCTTC. Translation: CASRGRESYNEQFF. The chain links TRBV6-5 to TRBJ2-1, with D possibly matching TRBD2 (5 bases). The germline CDR1 and CDR2 sequences are MNHEY and SVGAGI. CDR3 length: 14 residues. The V gene lost 6 bases and the J gene lost 1 base, with 10 bases spanning the gap.

CDR3 sequence reads: CASSLASTGFTEAFF. The CDR3 region has the DNA TGTGCCAGCAGCTTAGCGTCCACAGGGTTCACTGAAGCTTTCTTT. V and J are TRBV7-2 and TRBJ1-1, with TRBD1 as a possible D gene (6 bases). V was pared by 0 bases and J by 4 bases, with 12 bases between. Germline V gene data show CDR1 as SGHTA and CDR2 as FQGNSA. This CDR3 is 15 amino acids long.

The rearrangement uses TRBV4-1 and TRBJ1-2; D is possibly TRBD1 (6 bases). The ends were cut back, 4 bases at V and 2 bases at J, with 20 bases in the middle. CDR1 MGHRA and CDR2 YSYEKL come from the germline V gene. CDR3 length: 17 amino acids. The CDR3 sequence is CASSPQTSGHSNYGYTF. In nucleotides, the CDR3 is TGCGCCAGCAGCCCGCAGACCTCGGGACACAGCAACTATGGCTACACCTTC.